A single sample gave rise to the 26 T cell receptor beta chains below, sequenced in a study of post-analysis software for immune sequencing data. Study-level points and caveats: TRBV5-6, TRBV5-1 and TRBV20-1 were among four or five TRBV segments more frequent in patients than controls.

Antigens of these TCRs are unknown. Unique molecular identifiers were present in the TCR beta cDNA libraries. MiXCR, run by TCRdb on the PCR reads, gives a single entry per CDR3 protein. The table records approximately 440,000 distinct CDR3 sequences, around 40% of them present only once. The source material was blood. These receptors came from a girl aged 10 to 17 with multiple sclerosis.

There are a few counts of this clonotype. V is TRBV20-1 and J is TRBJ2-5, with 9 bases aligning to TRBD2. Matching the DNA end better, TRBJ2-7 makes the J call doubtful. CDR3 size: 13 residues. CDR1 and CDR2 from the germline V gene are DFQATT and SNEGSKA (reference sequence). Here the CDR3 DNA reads TGCAGTGCTCAGGGGAGCGGGAGGCACGAGCAGTACTTC. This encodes CSAQGSGRHEQYF.

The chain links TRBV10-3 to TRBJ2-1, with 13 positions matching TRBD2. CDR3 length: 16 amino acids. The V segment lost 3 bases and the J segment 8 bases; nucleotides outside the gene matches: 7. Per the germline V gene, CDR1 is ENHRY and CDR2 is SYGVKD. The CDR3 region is CAISDPGLAGSYEQFF. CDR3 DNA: TGTGCCATCAGTGACCCGGGACTAGCGGGAAGCTATGAGCAGTTCTTC.

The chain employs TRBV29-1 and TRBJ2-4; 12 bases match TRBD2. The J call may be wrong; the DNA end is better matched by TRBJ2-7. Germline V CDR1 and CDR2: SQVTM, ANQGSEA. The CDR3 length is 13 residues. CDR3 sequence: CSVGTSGNYEQYF. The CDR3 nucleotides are TGCAGCGTTGGGACTAGCGGGAACTACGAGCAGTACTTC.

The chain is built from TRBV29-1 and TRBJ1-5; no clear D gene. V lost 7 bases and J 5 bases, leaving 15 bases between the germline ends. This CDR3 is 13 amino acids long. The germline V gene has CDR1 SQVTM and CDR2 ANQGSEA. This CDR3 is CSAEGPGDQPQHF. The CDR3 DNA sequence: TGCAGCGCCGAGGGTCCTGGAGATCAGCCCCAGCATTTT.

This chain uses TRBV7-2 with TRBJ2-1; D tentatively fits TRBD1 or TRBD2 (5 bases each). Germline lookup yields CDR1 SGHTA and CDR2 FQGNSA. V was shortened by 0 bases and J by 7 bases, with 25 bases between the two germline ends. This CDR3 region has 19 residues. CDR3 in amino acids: CASSLAFRGIGAGRNEQFF. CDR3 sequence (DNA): TGTGCCAGCAGCTTAGCTTTTCGAGGGATCGGGGCAGGGCGGAATGAGCAGTTCTTC.

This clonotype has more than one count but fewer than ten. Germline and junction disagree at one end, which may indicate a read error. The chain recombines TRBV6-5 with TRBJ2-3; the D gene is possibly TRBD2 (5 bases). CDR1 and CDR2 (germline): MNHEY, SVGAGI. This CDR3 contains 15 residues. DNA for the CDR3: TGTGCCAGCAGTTCACCTTACGAGGGCACGGATACGCAGTATTTT. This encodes CASSSPYEGTDTQYF.

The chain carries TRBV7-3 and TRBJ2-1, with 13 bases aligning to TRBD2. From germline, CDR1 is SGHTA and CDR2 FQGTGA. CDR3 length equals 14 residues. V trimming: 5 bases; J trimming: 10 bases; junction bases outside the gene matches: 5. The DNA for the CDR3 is TGTGCCAGCAGCGGCGGACTAGCGGGAGAGGAGCAGTTCTTC. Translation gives CASSGGLAGEEQFF.

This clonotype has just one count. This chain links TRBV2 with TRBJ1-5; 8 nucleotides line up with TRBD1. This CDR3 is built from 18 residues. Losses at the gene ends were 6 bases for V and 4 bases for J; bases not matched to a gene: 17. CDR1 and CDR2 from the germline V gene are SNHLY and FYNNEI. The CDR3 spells CASSNPDSTGEINQPQHF. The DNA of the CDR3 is TGTGCCAGCAGCAACCCTGACTCGACAGGGGAGATTAATCAGCCCCAGCATTTT. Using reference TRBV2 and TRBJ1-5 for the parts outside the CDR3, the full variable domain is EPEVTQTPSHQVTQMGQEVILRCVPISNHLYFYWYRQILGQKVEFLVSFYNNEISEKSEIFDDQFSVERPDGSNFTLKIRSTKLEDSAMYFCASSNPDSTGEINQPQHFGDGTRLSIL.

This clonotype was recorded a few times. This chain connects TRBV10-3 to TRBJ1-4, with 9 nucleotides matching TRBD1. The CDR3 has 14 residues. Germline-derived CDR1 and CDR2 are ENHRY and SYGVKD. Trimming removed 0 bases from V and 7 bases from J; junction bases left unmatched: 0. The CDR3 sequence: CAISESGQGEKLFF. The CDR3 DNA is TGTGCCATCAGTGAGTCGGGACAGGGTGAAAAACTGTTTTTT.

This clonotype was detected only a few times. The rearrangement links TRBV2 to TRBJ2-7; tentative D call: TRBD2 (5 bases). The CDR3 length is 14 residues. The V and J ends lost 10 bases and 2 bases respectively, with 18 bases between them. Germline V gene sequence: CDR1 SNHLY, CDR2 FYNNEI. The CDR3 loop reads CATLREGSPYEQYF. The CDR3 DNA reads TGTGCCACCCTCCGGGAAGGATCCCCCTACGAGCAGTACTTC.

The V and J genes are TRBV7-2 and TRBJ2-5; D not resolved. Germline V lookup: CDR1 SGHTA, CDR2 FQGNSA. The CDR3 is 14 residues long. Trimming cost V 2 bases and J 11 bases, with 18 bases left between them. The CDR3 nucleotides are TGTGCCAGCAGCTTAATACCCCTAGAATTGGAGCAGTACTTC. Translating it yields CASSLIPLELEQYF.

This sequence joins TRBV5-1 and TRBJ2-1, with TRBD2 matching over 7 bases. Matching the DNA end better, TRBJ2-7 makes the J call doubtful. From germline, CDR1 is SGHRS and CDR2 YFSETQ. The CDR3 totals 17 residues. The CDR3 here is CASSLAVLAEGSYEQYF. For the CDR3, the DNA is TGCGCCAGCAGCTTGGCCGTTCTAGCGGAGGGCTCCTACGAGCAGTACTTC.

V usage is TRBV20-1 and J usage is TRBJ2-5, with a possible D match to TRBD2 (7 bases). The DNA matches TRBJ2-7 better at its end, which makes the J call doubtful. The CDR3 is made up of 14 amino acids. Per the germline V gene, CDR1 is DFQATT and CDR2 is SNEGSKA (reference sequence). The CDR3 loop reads CSARDPGGHYEQYF. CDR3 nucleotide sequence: TGCAGTGCTAGAGATCCGGGGGGCCACTACGAGCAGTACTTC.

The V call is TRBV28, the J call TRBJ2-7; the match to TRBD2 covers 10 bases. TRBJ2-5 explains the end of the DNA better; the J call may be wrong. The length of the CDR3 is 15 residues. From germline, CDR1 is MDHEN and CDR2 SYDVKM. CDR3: CASSFLSGRGETQYF. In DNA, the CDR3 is TGTGCCAGCAGTTTTCTGAGCGGGAGGGGGGAGACCCAGTACTTC.

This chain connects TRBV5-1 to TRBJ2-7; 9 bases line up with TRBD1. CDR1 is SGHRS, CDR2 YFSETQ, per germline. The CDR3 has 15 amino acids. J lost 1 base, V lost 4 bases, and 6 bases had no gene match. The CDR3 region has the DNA TGCGCCAGCAGCCGTCCGGACAGGGGTTCCTACGAGCAGTACTTC. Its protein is CASSRPDRGSYEQYF.

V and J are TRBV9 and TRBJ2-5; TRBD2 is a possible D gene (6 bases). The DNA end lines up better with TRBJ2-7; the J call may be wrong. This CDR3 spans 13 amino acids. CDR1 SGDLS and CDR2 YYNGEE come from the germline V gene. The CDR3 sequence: CASSPAIGGEQYF. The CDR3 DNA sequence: TGTGCCAGCAGCCCCGCGATCGGGGGCGAGCAGTACTTC.

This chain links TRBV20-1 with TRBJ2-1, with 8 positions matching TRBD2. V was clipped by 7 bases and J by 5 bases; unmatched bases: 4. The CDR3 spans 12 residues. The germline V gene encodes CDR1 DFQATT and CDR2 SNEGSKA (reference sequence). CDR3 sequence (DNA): TGCAGTGGGCGGGAGGCGGACAATGAGCAGTTCTTC. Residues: CSGREADNEQFF.

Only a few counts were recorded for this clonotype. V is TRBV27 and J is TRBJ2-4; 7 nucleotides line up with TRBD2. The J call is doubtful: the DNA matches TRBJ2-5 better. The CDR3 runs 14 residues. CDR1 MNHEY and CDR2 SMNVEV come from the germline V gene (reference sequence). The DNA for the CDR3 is TGTGCCAGCAGTTGGGGGGGAGTGGGAGAGACCCAGTACTTC. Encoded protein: CASSWGGVGETQYF.

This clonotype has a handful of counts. This CDR3 reads CASSLGSRQGTQYF. CDR3 bases: TGTGCCAGCAGCTTAGGATCAAGGCAGGGTACGCAGTATTTT. V gene TRBV7-2 combines with J gene TRBJ2-3; D is perhaps TRBD1 (5 bases). V was shortened by 1 base and J by 8 bases, with 13 bases between the two germline ends. Germline V CDR1 and CDR2: SGHTA, FQGNSA. The CDR3 is made up of 14 amino acids. Based on the CDR3 plus reference TRBV7-2 and TRBJ2-3, the full variable domain is GAGVSQSPSNKVTEKGKDVELRCDPISGHTALYWYRQSLGQGLEFLIYFQGNSAPDKSGLPSDRFSAERTGGSVSTLTIQRTQQEDSAVYLCASSLGSRQGTQYFGPGTRLTVL.

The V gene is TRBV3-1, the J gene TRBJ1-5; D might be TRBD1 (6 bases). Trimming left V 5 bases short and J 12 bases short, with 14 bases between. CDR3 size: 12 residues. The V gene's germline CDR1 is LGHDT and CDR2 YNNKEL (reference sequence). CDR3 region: CASSLGAQGQHF. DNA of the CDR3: TGTGCCAGCAGCTTGGGGGCTCAGGGCCAGCATTTT.

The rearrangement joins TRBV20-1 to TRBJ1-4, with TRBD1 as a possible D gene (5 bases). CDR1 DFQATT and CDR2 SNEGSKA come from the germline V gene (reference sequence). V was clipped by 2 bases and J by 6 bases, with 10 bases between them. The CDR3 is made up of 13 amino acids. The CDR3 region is CSARRGDDEKLFF. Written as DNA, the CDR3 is TGCAGTGCTAGACGGGGGGACGATGAAAAACTGTTTTTT.

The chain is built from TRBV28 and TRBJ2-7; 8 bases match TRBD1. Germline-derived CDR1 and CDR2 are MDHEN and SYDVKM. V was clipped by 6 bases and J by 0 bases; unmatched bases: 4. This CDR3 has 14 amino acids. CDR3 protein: CASRGTGFSYEQYF. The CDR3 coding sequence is TGTGCCAGCAGGGGGACAGGATTCTCCTACGAGCAGTACTTC.

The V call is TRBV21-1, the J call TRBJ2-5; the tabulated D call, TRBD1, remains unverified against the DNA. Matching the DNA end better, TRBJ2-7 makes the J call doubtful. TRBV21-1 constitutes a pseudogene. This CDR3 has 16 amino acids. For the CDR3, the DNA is TGTGCCAGCAGCAAAGTCCGGGAACAGGGGGAAGGCGAGCAGTACTTC. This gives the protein CASSKVREQGEGEQYF.

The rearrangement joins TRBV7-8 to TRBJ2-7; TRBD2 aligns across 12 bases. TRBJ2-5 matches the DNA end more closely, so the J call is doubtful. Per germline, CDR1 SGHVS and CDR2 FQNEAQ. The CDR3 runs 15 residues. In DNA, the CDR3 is TGTGCCAGCAGCCAGGCACTAGCGGGAGGAGAGACCCAGTACTTC. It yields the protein CASSQALAGGETQYF.

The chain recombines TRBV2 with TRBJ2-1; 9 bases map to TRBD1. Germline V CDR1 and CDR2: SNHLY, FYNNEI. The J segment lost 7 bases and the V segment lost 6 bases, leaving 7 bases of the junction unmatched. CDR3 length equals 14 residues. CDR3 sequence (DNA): TGTGCCAGCAGGGGGGACAGGGTAGTAAATGAGCAGTTCTTC. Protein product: CASRGDRVVNEQFF.

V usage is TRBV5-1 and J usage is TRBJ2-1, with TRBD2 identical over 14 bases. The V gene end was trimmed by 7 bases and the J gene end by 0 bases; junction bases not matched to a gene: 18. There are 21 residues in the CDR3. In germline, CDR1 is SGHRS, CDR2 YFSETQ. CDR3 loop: CASAYTTRGLAGVSSYNEQFF. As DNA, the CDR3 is TGCGCCAGCGCCTACACTACCAGGGGACTAGCGGGAGTTTCCTCCTACAATGAGCAGTTCTTC.